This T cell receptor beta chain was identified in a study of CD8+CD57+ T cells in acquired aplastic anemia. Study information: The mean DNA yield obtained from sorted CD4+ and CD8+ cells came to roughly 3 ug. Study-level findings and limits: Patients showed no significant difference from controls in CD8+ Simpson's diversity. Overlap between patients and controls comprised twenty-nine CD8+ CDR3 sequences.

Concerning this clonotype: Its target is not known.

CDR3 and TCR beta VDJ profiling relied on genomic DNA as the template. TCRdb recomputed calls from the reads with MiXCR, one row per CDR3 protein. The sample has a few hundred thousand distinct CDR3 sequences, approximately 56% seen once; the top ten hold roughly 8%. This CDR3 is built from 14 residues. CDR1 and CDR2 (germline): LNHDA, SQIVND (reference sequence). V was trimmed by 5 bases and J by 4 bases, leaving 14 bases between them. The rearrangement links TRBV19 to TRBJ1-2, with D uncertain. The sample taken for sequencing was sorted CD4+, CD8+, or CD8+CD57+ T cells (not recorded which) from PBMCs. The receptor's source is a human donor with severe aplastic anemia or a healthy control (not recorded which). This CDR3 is CASSETWESYGYTF. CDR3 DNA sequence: TGTGCCAGTAGTGAGACATGGGAAAGCTATGGCTACACCTTC.